This T cell receptor (beta chain) was sequenced during a study of blood T cell repertoires in COVID-19. Background on the study: The cDNA or gDNA used as material had been derived from T cells, B-cell-depleted T cells, or PBMCs.

The CDR3 consists of 13 residues. Trimming left V 5 bases short and J 3 bases short, with 9 bases between. Germline-derived CDR1 and CDR2 are MDHEN and SYDVKM. Sequencing used immunoSEQ multiplex PCR; TCRdb keeps in-frame clones, though not all of them. The table includes approximately 91,000 clones, around nine tenths detected once. What was sequenced was peripheral blood. The TCR sequence derives from a man between 65 and 79 years old with acute or convalescent COVID-19. The gene calls are TRBV28 and TRBJ2-3; TRBD1 is a possible D gene (5 bases). DNA of the CDR3: TGTGCCAGCAGTCCGCGACAGACAGATACGCAGTATTTT. This codes for CASSPRQTDTQYF.